The 18 T cell receptor beta chains given below trace back to one sample, sequenced in a study of CD8+CD57+ T cells in acquired aplastic anemia. Sequencing was done on patients that had shown CD8+CD57+ cell expansion by flow cytometry. Profiling of TCR beta VDJ combinations and CDR3 sequences used genomic DNA as template. TCRdb reprocessed the reads via MiXCR and lists one record per CDR3 protein. The profile shows 180,000 or so distinct CDR3 sequences, less than 65% of them singletons. The sample consisted of sorted CD4+, CD8+, or CD8+CD57+ T cells (not recorded which) from PBMCs. The receptors were sampled from a human donor with aplastic anemia.

The chain couples TRBV10-3 to TRBJ1-3; no definite D call. The V end was cut by 2 bases, the J end by 0 bases, with 14 bases between. The CDR3 sequence is 17 residues long. CDR1 and CDR2 (germline): ENHRY, SYGVKD. Here the CDR3 reads CAISEDRPRTSGNTIYF. CDR3 DNA sequence: TGTGCCATCAGTGAGGACCGGCCGAGAACCTCTGGAAACACCATATATTTT.

The chain employs TRBV19 and TRBJ1-2; 10 positions match TRBD1. With 8 bases clipped from V and 5 bases from J, the junction kept 14 bases outside the gene matches. This CDR3 comprises 16 residues. CDR1 is LNHDA, CDR2 SQIVND, per germline (reference sequence). CDR3 loop: CASGAGQGISGYGYTF. The DNA of the CDR3 is TGTGCCAGTGGTGCGGGACAGGGGATCAGTGGATATGGCTACACCTTC.

The chain couples TRBV10-3 to TRBJ2-7; D is uncertain. Trimming left V 4 bases short and J 2 bases short, with 12 bases between. The germline gives CDR1 ENHRY, CDR2 SYGVKD. The CDR3 has 14 residues. The CDR3, as DNA: TGTGCCATCAGTGGGACGCAGAGCCCCTACGAGCAGTACTTC. This encodes CAISGTQSPYEQYF.

The chain has TRBV20-1 and TRBJ2-1; D is undetermined. Germline CDR1 is DFQATT and CDR2 is SNEGSKA (reference sequence). There are 14 residues in the CDR3. V dropped 3 bases and J dropped 4 bases, with 13 bases sitting between them. Written as DNA, the CDR3 is TGCAGTGCTAGCCCCGACCCGCGGTACAATGAGCAGTTCTTC. Its protein is CSASPDPRYNEQFF.

The chain employs TRBV20-1 and TRBJ2-1; 7 bases match TRBD1. J lost 8 bases, V lost 5 bases, and 12 bases had no gene match. The CDR3 is made up of 14 amino acids. Germline CDR1 DFQATT, CDR2 SNEGSKA (reference sequence). CDR3 DNA: TGCAGTGCTGGAACGGACAGGTCTGGTCATGAGCAGTTCTTC. Translation gives CSAGTDRSGHEQFF.

V usage is TRBV9 and J usage is TRBJ1-4, with TRBD1 as a possible D gene (6 bases). Trimming pared 3 bases from V and 6 bases from J, leaving 12 bases between. The CDR3 has 14 amino acids. Germline lookup yields CDR1 SGDLS and CDR2 YYNGEE. In nucleotides, the CDR3 is TGTGCCAGCAGCGAGACAGGTCTTGATGAAAAACTGTTTTTT. Translation gives CASSETGLDEKLFF.

The chain links TRBV19 to TRBJ1-6; tentative D call: TRBD1 (5 bases). Deletions cut 1 base from V and 9 bases from J, with 13 bases between. This CDR3 spans 15 amino acids. CDR1 and CDR2 from the germline V gene are LNHDA and SQIVND (reference sequence). DNA of the CDR3: TGTGCCAGTAGTATAGTGGGGGGACGATCTTCACCCCTCCACTTT. As protein: CASSIVGGRSSPLHF.

The chain couples TRBV7-2 to TRBJ2-7, with D perhaps TRBD2 (5 bases). The length of the CDR3 is 14 residues. Trimming removed 5 bases from V and 5 bases from J, with 16 bases in between. Germline V gene sequence: CDR1 SGHTA, CDR2 FQGNSA. The CDR3 is CASSNGISVHEQYF. CDR3 coding DNA: TGTGCCAGCAGCAACGGGATCAGCGTGCACGAGCAGTACTTC.

This clonotype was recorded many times. The chain couples TRBV7-6 to TRBJ1-3, with unresolved D. V was shortened by 5 bases and J by 4 bases, with 18 bases between the two germline ends. This CDR3 has 16 residues. Looked up from germline, CDR1 is SGHVS and CDR2 is FNYEAQ. The CDR3 is CASSAGPGFRGNTIYF. As DNA, the CDR3 is TGTGCCAGCAGCGCCGGGCCGGGGTTCCGAGGAAACACCATATATTTT.

V usage is TRBV2 and J usage is TRBJ2-5; D tentatively fits TRBD1 or TRBD2 (5 bases each). This CDR3 is built from 17 residues. Trimming stripped 7 bases from V and 2 bases from J, with 23 bases between. CDR1 and CDR2 (germline): SNHLY, FYNNEI. CDR3 sequence reads: CASTQRGSAAPQETQYF. The CDR3 nucleotides are TGTGCCAGCACTCAGAGGGGCTCCGCGGCCCCTCAAGAGACCCAGTACTTC.

The chain joins TRBV20-1 to TRBJ2-1, with TRBD2 identical over 7 bases. CDR1 and CDR2 from the germline V gene are DFQATT and SNEGSKA (reference sequence). This CDR3 spans 15 amino acids. The ends lost 0 bases at V and 5 bases at J; junction bases unmatched: 7. The CDR3 region has the DNA TGCAGTGCTAGAGATCCAGGGAGGGAACACAATGAGCAGTTCTTC. Translated: CSARDPGREHNEQFF.

V gene TRBV10-3 combines with J gene TRBJ1-3; D possibly corresponds to TRBD1 (6 bases). Looked up from germline, CDR1 is ENHRY and CDR2 is SYGVKD. The CDR3 runs to 15 residues. V lost 3 bases, J lost 6 bases, and 15 bases lay in between. DNA of the CDR3: TGTGCCATCAGTGACCCGGGGGGGCAAGTAAACACCATATATTTT. Protein product: CAISDPGGQVNTIYF.

This clonotype was detected ten times or more. This rearrangement joins TRBV7-7 to TRBJ2-7; possibly TRBD1 or TRBD2 for D (5 bases each). This CDR3 has 13 amino acids. With 5 bases removed from V and 2 bases from J, the gap between germline ends came to 10 bases. Germline V gene sequence: CDR1 SSHAT, CDR2 FNYEAQ (reference sequence). This CDR3 reads CASSPGPAYEQYF. As DNA, the CDR3 is TGTGCCAGCAGCCCGGGACCAGCCTACGAGCAGTACTTC.

There are a few counts of this clonotype. The J gene is TRBJ2-1, the V gene TRBV10-3; 8 bases fit TRBD2. The CDR3 loop spans 15 amino acids. The V gene's germline CDR1 is ENHRY and CDR2 SYGVKD. After removal of 2 bases from V and 2 bases from J, the junction contained 2 bases not matched to a gene. The CDR3 protein is CAISEREGAYNEQFF. The DNA for the CDR3 is TGTGCCATCAGTGAGCGGGAGGGCGCCTACAATGAGCAGTTCTTC.

The V gene is TRBV6-5, the J gene TRBJ1-5; 7 bases match TRBD1. J was trimmed by 3 bases and V by 5 bases; bases with no gene match: 7. The length of the CDR3 is 15 residues. Germline lookup yields CDR1 MNHEY and CDR2 SVGAGI. The CDR3 DNA reads TGTGCCAGCAGTAACAGAGACAGGGCCAATCAGCCCCAGCATTTT. Its protein product is CASSNRDRANQPQHF.

This chain uses TRBV5-5 with TRBJ1-6, with 9 bases matching TRBD1. Per germline, CDR1 SGHKS and CDR2 YYEKEE (reference sequence). With V trimmed by 3 bases and J by 9 bases, 10 bases remained unmatched. This CDR3 is 16 amino acids long. The CDR3 nucleotides read TGTGCCAGCAGCTACTATGGGACAGGGAAGCGTTCACCCCTCCACTTT. It translates to CASSYYGTGKRSPLHF.

The chain joins TRBV7-8 to TRBJ2-7, with D possibly being TRBD1 (5 bases). The length of the CDR3 is 16 residues. CDR1 is SGHVS and CDR2 is FQNEAQ in the germline V gene. V was trimmed by 4 bases and J by 3 bases, leaving 19 bases between them. The CDR3 DNA reads TGTGCCAGCAGCTCGCTTAGCATAGGGGTGGTCTACGAGCAGTACTTC. Amino acid sequence: CASSSLSIGVVYEQYF.

In this sample, this clonotype turned up a few times. The chain couples TRBV7-8 to TRBJ1-3; D gene ambiguous. The germline gives CDR1 SGHVS, CDR2 FQNEAQ. The germline V and J ends were trimmed by 1 base and 2 bases, with 15 bases remaining between them. The CDR3 is 17 residues long. DNA of the CDR3: TGTGCCAGCAGCTTAGATCGAGCGTACAGCCCTGGAAACACCATATATTTT. It is translated as CASSLDRAYSPGNTIYF.